A selection of T cell receptor beta chains follows, all from one sample in a study of OX40 agonist ivuxolimab in advanced cancers. Sequenced by immunoSEQ multiplex PCR; TCRdb stores in-frame clones only, minus some. Among some 70,000 clones listed, more than 75% were seen once. Sequences were derived from CD4+ or CD8+ T cells sorted from blood, sampled in a trial of the OX40 agonist ivuxolimab. The receptors here all came from an adult with an advanced solid tumor such as melanoma, head and neck, liver or kidney cancer. The CDR3 runs from the conserved cysteine through the conserved F or W. The D gene is left open where the match is weak.

TRBV6-5	TRBD1	TRBJ1-5	CASSLDRATNQPQHF
TRBV5-1	-	TRBJ2-1	CASSFDLVSSYNEQFF
TRBV30	-	TRBJ1-1	CAWSLNTEAFF
TRBV11-3	TRBD1	TRBJ2-7	CASSFLTGQGPTKQYF
TRBV5-1	-	TRBJ2-2	CASSLKGANTGELFF
TRBV6-6	TRBD1	TRBJ1-2	CASTRSSGTANYGYTF
TRBV18	TRBD2	TRBJ2-7	CASSPRMVAGEVSYEQYF
TRBV9	-	TRBJ2-1	CASSVEGSGGREQFF
TRBV5-1	TRBD1	TRBJ1-2	CASSSYTGGAGYTF
TRBV28	-	TRBJ1-5	CASSLEMGGPSNQPQHF
TRBV5-1	-	TRBJ2-2	CASRDPGELFF
TRBV2	TRBD1	TRBJ2-3	CASSTGVADTQYF
TRBV4-1	-	TRBJ2-1	CASSQDYLSSYNEQFF
TRBV5-4	TRBD2	TRBJ2-1	CASSLTSGSYNEQFF
TRBV28	TRBD1	TRBJ1-2	CASSSGTGPYGYTF
TRBV28	TRBD1	TRBJ2-1	CASSLRDRVRGNEQFF
TRBV6-5	-	TRBJ1-3	CASSYSIPELGFTIYF
TRBV28	-	TRBJ2-7	CASSPPIIWASYEQYF